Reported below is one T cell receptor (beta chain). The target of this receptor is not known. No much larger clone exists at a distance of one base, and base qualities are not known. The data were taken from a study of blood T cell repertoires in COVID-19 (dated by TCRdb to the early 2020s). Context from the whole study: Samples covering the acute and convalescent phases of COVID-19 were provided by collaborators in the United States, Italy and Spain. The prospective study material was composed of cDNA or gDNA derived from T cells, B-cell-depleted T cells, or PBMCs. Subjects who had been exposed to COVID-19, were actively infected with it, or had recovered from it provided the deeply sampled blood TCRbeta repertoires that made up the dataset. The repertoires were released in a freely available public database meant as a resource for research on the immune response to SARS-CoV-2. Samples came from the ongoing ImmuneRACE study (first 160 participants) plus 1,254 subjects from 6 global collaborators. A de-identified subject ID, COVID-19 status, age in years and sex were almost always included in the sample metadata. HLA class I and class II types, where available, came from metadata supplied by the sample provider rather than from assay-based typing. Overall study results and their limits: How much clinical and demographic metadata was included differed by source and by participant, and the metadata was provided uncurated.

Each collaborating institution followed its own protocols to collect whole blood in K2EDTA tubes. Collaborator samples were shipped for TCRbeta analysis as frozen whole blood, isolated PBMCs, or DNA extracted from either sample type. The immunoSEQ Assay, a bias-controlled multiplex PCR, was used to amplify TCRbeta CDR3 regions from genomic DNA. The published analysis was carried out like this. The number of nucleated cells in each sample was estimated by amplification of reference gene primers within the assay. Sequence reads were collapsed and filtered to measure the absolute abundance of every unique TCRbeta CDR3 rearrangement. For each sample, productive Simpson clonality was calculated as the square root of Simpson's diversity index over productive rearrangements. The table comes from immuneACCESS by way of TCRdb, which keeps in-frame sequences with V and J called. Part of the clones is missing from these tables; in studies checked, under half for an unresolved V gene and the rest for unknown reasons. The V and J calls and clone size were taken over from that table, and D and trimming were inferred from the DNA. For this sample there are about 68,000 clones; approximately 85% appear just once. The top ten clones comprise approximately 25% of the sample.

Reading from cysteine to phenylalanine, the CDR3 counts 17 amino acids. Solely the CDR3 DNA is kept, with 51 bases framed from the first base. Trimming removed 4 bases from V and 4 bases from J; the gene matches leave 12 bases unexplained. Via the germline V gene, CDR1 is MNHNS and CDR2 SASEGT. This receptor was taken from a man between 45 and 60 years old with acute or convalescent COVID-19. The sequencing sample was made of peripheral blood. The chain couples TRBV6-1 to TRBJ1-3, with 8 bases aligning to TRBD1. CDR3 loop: CASSVSVGRTGGNTIYF. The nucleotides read TGTGCCAGCAGTGTCAGCGTCGGGCGGACAGGGGGAAACACCATATATTTT.